This entry is about one TCR beta chain. Its target is unknown. The V segment lost 6 bases and the J segment 3 bases; nucleotides outside the gene matches: 4. Germline values: CDR1 MNHEY, CDR2 SVGAGI. The CDR3 length is 13 residues. These data come from a study of PD-1 blockade in classical Hodgkin lymphoma. The protocol was immunoSEQ multiplex PCR, while the TCRdb copy is restricted to in-frame clones and leaves out a portion. Among over 10,000 clones listed, around 75% were seen once. Study conclusions and caveats: Complete responders had baseline diversity similar to newly diagnosed patients.

Every patient relapsed after autologous stem cell transplantation, and brentuximab vedotin exposure varied. The sequence was obtained from a human donor with classical Hodgkin lymphoma. The sample consisted of peripheral blood mononuclear cells (PBMCs), taken at baseline. The rearrangement joins TRBV6-5 to TRBJ2-7; 8 nucleotides agree with TRBD1. The CDR3 here is CASSKTGVYEQYF. The CDR3 DNA reads as TGTGCCAGCAGCAAGACAGGGGTCTACGAGCAGTACTTC.